This is a list of T cell receptor beta chains from one sample in a study of cytomegalovirus exposure and HLA in healthy donors. TCRdb keeps only in-frame clones here, not all; method: immunoSEQ multiplex PCR. The sample contains roughly 350,000 clones, approximately 90% of which appear only once. The sample consisted of PBMCs. These receptors were obtained from a woman aged 18-29 years in good health and CMV-seronegative. Each CDR3 is given with its conserved first and last residue. A D gene is named only where the DNA matches it firmly. Size values are once, few and many counts, or a class for expanded clones, and some rows have none.

v_gene,abundance,d_gene,j_gene,CDR3nt,CDR3aa
TRBV6-1,.,.,TRBJ2-3,TGTGCCAGCAGTGAGCTTCCAGCGACAGATACGCAGTATTTT,CASSELPATDTQYF
TRBV5-1,.,.,TRBJ1-2,TGCGCCAGCAGCCTAGACGAGCCCGGGGGCACCTTC,CASSLDEPGGTF
TRBV4-2,.,.,TRBJ2-1,TGTGCCAGCAGCCAAGGGGTAGCGATTACCTACAATGAGCAGTTCTTC,CASSQGVAITYNEQFF
TRBV14,.,TRBD1,TRBJ1-1,TGTGCCAGCAGTTTTACAGGGGTCACTGAAGCTTTCTTT,CASSFTGVTEAFF
TRBV28,once,TRBD1,TRBJ1-2,TGTGCCAGCAGTCAAGGGGGCCGGCTTGGCTACACCTTC,CASSQGGRLGYTF
TRBV5-1,once,.,TRBJ2-1,TGCGCCAGCAGCCACGGGACTCCTGACCTCTACAATGAGCAGTTCTTC,CASSHGTPDLYNEQFF
TRBV10-3,.,TRBD2,TRBJ2-7,TGTGCCATCAGTGGTACGACTACCGGGAGGGTTGAGCAGTACTTC,CAISGTTTGRVEQYF
TRBV6-4,.,TRBD1,TRBJ2-3,TGTGCCAGCAGCCTGACAGGGGGGGCAGATACGCAGTATTTT,CASSLTGGADTQYF
TRBV5-1,.,TRBD1,TRBJ1-2,TGCGCCAGCAGCGCAGGGGGCGGGTTCTTGGGCTACACCTTC,CASSAGGGFLGYTF
TRBV7-2,.,.,TRBJ1-1,TGTGCCAGCAGCTTAGCCAGGGAGGGCGAAGCTTTCTTT,CASSLAREGEAFF
TRBV5-1,.,.,TRBJ1-5,TGCGCCAGCAGCTTGGCCGGCCAGGATCAGCCCCAGCATTTT,CASSLAGQDQPQHF
TRBV7-2,.,TRBD1,TRBJ1-2,TGTGCCAGCAGCTTAGACAGGGGCCCTGGCTACACCTTC,CASSLDRGPGYTF